Reported below is one TCR beta chain. The data derive from a study of ipilimumab plus nivolumab after autologous stem cell transplantation. Study-level background: Median doses per patient: roughly 5 ipilimumab, about 8 nivolumab.

Method: immunoSEQ multiplex PCR; TCRdb's copy keeps in-frame clones and lacks some. The profile shows fewer than 85,000 clones, 83% of them singletons. The germline V and J ends were trimmed by 0 bases and 3 bases, with 14 bases remaining between them. The germline V gene encodes CDR1 MGHRA and CDR2 YSYEKL. CDR3 length equals 16 residues. This sequence was found in a male donor with diffuse large B-cell lymphoma. The chain is built from TRBV4-1 and TRBJ2-5; D uncertain. Sample: PBMCs, taken in a trial of ipilimumab plus nivolumab as post-transplant consolidation. The CDR3 loop is CASSQDLDGFKETQYF. CDR3 nucleotides: TGCGCCAGCAGCCAAGATCTGGACGGATTCAAAGAGACCCAGTACTTC.